Below, one T cell receptor beta chain is given with its context. This record belongs to a study of T cell responses to AZD1222 COVID-19 vaccine. Sequencing was performed with immunoSEQ multiplex PCR; in TCRdb, only in-frame clones are kept and a portion is missing. The sample has about 130,000 clones, 85% to 90% seen once. Trimming stripped 0 bases from V and 0 bases from J, with 16 bases between. Germline V gene lookup returns CDR1 MGHRA and CDR2 YSYEKL. This CDR3 contains 18 residues. This receptor was identified in an adult in good health. The chain uses TRBV4-1 and TRBJ2-3; D may be TRBD2 (7 bases). Specimen: peripheral blood, collected on day 0 of AZD1222 vaccination. CDR3 DNA: TGCGCCAGCAGCCAAGATCGAGGGGGGGGGAGAAGCACAGATACGCAGTATTTT. This sequence encodes CASSQDRGGGRSTDTQYF.